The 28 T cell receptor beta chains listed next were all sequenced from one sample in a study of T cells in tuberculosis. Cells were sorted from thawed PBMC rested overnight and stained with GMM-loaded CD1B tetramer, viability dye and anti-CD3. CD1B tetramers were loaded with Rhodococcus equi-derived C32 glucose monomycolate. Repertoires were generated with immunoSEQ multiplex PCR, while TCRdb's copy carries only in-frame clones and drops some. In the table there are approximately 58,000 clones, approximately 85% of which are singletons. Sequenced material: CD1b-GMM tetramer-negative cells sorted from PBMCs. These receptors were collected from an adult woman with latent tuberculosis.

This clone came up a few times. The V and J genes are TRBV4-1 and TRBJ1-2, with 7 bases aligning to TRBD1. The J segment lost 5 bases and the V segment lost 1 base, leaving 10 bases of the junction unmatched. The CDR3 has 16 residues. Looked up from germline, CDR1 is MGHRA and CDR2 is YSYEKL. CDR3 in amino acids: CASSQGTGRGIYGYTF. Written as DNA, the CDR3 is TGCGCCAGCAGCCAAGGGACAGGCCGAGGGATATATGGCTACACCTTC.

The CDR3 DNA sequence: TGTGCCAGCTCACCAGGGGGGGGCTATGGCTACACCTTC. Amino acid sequence: CASSPGGGYGYTF. The V gene is TRBV18, the J gene TRBJ1-2; D is possibly TRBD1 (5 bases). V was trimmed by 2 bases and J by 4 bases, leaving 8 bases between them. Germline CDR1 and CDR2: KGHSH and LQKENI. The CDR3 runs 13 residues.

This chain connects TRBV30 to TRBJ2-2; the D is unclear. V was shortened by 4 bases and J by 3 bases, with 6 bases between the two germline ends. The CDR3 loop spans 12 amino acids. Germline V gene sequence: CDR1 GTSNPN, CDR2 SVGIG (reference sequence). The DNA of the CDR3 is TGTGCCTGGAATCTCCACACCGGGGAGCTGTTTTTT. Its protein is CAWNLHTGELFF.

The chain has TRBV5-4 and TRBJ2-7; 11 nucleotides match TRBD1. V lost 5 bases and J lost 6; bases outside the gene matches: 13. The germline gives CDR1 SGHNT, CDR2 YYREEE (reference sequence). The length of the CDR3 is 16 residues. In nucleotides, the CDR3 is TGTGCCAGCAGACCAGGTTTGGGGACAGGGGGTACCGAGCAGTACTTC. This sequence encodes CASRPGLGTGGTEQYF.

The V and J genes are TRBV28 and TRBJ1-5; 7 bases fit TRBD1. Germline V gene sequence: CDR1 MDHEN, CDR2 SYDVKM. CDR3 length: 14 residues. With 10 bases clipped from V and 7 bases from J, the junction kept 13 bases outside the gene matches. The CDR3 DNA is TGTGCCACTACAATAAGGGGGCAAAGGCAGCCCCAGCATTTT. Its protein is CATTIRGQRQPQHF.

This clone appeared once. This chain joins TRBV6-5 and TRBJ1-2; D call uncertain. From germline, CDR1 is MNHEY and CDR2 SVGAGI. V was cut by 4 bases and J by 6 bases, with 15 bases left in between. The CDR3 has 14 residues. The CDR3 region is CASSSRSGGHGYTF. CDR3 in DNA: TGTGCCAGCAGTTCTCGTAGCGGTGGGCATGGCTACACCTTC.

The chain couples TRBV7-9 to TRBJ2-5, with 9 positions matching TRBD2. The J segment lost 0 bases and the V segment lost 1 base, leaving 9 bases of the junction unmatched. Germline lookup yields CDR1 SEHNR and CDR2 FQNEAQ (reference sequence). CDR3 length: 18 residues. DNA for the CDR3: TGTGCCAGCAGCTTAGAGGCTAGCGGGGCCGAGTACCAAGAGACCCAGTACTTC. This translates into CASSLEASGAEYQETQYF.

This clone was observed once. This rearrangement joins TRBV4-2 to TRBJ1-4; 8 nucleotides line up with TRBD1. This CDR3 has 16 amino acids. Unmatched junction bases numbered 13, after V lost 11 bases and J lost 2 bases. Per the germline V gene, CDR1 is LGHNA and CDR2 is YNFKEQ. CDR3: CAGGQGVSSTNEKLFF. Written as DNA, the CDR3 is TGTGCCGGTGGACAGGGAGTGAGCTCGACTAATGAAAAACTGTTTTTT.

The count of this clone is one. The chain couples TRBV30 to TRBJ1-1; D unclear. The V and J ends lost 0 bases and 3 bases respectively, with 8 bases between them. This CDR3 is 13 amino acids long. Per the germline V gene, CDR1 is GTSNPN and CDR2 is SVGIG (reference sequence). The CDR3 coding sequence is TGTGCCTGGAGTGTTGGTGAGGACACTGAAGCTTTCTTT. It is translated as CAWSVGEDTEAFF.

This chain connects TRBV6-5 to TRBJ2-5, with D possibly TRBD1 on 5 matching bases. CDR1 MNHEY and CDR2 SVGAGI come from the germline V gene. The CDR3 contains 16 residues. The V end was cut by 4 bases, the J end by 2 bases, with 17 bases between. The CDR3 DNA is TGTGCCAGCAGTTCGGTGGGGCGACAGACACAAGAGACCCAGTACTTC. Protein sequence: CASSSVGRQTQETQYF.

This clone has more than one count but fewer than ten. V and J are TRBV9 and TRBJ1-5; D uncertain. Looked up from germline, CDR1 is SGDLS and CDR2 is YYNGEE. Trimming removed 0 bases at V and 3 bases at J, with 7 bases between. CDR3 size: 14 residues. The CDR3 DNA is TGTGCCAGCAGCGTAGATGGGCTCAATCAGCCCCAGCATTTT. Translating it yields CASSVDGLNQPQHF. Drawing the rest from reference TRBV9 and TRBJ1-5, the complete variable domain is DSGVTQTPKHLITATGQRVTLRCSPRSGDLSVYWYQQSLDQGLQFLIQYYNGEERAKGNILERFSAQQFPDLHSELNLSSLELGDSALYFCASSVDGLNQPQHFGDGTRLSIL.

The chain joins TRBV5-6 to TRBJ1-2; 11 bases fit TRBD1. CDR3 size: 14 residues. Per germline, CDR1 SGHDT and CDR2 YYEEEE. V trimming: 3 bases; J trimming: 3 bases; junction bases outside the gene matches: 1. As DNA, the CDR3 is TGTGCCAGCAGCTGGGACAGGGGGGACTATGGCTACACCTTC. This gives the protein CASSWDRGDYGYTF.

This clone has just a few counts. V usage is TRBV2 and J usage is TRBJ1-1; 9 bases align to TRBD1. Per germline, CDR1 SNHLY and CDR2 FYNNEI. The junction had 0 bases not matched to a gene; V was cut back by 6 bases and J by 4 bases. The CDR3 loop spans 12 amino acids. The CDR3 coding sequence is TGTGCCAGCAGGGACAGGGGCACTGAAGCTTTCTTT. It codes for CASRDRGTEAFF.

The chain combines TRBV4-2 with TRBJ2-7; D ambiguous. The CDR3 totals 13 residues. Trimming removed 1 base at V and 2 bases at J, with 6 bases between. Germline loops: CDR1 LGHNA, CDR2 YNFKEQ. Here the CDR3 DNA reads TGTGCCAGCAGCCAAGGTGTCACCTACGAGCAGTACTTC. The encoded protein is CASSQGVTYEQYF.

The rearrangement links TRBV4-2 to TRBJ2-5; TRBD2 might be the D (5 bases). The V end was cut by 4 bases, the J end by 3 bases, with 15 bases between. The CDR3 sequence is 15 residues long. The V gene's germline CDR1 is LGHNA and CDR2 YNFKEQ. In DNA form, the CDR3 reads TGTGCCAGCAGCCCCCAGCCAATGCGGGAAGAGACCCAGTACTTC. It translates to CASSPQPMREETQYF.

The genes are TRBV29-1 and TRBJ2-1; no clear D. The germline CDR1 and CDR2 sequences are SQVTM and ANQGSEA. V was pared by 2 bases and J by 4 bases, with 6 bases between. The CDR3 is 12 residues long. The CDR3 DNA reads TGCAGCGTTGAATCAGTATACAATGAGCAGTTCTTC. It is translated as CSVESVYNEQFF.

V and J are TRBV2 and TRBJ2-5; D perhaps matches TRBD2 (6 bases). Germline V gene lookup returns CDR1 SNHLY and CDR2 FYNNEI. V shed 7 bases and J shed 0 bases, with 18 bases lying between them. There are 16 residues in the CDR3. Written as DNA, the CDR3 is TGTGCCAGCACCTCCGTCGAGCGGGCGTACCAAGAGACCCAGTACTTC. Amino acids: CASTSVERAYQETQYF.

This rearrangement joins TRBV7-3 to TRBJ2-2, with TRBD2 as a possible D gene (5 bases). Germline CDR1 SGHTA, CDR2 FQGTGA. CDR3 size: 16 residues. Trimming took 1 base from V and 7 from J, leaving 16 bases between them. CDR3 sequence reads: CASSLIPSAGIGELFF. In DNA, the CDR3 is TGTGCCAGCAGCTTAATTCCCTCGGCCGGGATCGGGGAGCTGTTTTTT.

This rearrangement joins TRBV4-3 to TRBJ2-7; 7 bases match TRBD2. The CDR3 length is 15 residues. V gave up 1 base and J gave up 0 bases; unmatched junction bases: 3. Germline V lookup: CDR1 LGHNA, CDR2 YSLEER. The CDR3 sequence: CASSQALADSYEQYF. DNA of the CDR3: TGCGCCAGCAGCCAAGCCCTAGCGGACTCCTACGAGCAGTACTTC.

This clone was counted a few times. The CDR3 here is CASSLTGITEAFF. The CDR3 nucleotides read TGTGCCAGCAGCTTAACAGGGATCACTGAAGCTTTCTTT. V gene TRBV11-2 combines with J gene TRBJ1-1; the D gene is possibly TRBD1 (6 bases). Germline V gene data show CDR1 as SGHAT and CDR2 as FQNNGV. The V end was cut by 2 bases, the J end by 4 bases, with 8 bases between. The CDR3 extends over 13 amino acids.

CDR3 residues: CASSPGPYQPQHF. The DNA for the CDR3 is TGTGCCAGCAGTCCAGGCCCCTATCAGCCCCAGCATTTT. The V call is TRBV6-5, the J call TRBJ1-5, with unresolved D. CDR1 is MNHEY and CDR2 is SVGAGI in the germline V gene. The CDR3 is 13 residues long. V was shortened by 5 bases and J by 5 bases, with 10 bases between the two germline ends.

CDR3: CSVEKGVGTEAFF. CDR3 nucleotides: TGCAGCGTTGAGAAGGGGGTGGGCACTGAAGCTTTCTTT. The chain combines TRBV29-1 with TRBJ1-1; a possible D gene is TRBD1 (6 bases). Germline CDR1 reads SQVTM; CDR2 reads ANQGSEA. The CDR3 length is 13 residues. Trimming took off 3 bases at V and 4 bases at J, with 12 bases between the two ends.

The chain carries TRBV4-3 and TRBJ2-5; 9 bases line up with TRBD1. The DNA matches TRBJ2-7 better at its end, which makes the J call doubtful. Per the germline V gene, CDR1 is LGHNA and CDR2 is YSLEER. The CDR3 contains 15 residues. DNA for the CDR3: TGCGCCAGCAGCAGGTCGGGACAGGGAATCTACGAGCAGTACTTC. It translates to CASSRSGQGIYEQYF.

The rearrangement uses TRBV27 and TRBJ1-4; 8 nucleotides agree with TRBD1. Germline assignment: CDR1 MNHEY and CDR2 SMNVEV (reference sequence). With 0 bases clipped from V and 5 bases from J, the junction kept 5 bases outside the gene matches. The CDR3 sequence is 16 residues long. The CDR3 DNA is TGTGCCAGCAGTTTATCCGGACAGGGTATCAATGAAAAACTGTTTTTT. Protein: CASSLSGQGINEKLFF.

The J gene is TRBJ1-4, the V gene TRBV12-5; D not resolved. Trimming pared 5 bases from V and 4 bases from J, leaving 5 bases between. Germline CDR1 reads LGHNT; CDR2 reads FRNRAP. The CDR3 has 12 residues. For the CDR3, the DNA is TGTGCTAGTGGTCTGTTTAATGAAAAACTGTTTTTT. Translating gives CASGLFNEKLFF.

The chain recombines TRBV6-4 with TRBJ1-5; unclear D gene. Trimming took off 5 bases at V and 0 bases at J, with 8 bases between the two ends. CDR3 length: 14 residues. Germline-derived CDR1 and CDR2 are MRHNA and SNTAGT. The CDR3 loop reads CASSQEYSNQPQHF. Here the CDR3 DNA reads TGTGCCAGCAGTCAAGAGTATAGCAATCAGCCCCAGCATTTT.

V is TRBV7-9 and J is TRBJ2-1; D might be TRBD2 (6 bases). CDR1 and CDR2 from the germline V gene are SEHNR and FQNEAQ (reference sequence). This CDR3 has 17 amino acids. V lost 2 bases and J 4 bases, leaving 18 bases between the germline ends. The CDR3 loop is CASSLSGTLDRYNEQFF. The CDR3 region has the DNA TGTGCCAGCAGCTTAAGTGGGACTCTGGATAGATACAATGAGCAGTTCTTC.

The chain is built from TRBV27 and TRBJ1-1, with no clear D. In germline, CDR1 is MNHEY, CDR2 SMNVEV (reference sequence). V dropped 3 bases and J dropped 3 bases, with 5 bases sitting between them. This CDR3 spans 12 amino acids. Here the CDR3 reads CASSFRDTEAFF. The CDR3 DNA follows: TGTGCCAGCAGTTTTCGGGACACTGAAGCTTTCTTT.